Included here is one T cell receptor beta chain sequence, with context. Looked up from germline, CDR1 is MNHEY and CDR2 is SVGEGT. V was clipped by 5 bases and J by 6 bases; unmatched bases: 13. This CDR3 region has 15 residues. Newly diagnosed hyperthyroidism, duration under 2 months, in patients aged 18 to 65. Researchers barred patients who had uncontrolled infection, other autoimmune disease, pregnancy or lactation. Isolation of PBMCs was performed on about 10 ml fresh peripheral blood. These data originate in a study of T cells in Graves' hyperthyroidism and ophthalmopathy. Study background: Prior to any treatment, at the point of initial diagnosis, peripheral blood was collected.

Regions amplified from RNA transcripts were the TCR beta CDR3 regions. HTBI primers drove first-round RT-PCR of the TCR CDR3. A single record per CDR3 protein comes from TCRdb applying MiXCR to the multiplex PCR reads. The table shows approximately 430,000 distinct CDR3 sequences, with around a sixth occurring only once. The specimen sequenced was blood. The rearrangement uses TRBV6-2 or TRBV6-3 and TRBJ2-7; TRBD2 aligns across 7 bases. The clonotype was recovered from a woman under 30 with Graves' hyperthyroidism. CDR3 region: CASSVVERGRTEQYF. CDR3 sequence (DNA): TGTGCCAGCAGTGTCGTTGAGCGGGGACGGACCGAGCAGTACTTC.